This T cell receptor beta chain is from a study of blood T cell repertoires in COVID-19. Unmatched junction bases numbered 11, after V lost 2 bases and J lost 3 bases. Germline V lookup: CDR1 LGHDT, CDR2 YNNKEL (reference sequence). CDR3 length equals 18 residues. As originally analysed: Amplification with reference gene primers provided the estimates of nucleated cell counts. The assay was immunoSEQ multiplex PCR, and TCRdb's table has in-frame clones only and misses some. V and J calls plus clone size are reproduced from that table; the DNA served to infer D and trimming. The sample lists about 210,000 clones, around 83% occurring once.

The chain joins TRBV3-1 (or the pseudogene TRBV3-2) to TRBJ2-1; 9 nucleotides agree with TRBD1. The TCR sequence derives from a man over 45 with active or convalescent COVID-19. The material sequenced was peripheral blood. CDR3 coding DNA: TGTGCCAGCAGCCAATATAACCTGGGGACAGGGAGCTACAATGAGCAGTTCTTC. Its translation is CASSQYNLGTGSYNEQFF.